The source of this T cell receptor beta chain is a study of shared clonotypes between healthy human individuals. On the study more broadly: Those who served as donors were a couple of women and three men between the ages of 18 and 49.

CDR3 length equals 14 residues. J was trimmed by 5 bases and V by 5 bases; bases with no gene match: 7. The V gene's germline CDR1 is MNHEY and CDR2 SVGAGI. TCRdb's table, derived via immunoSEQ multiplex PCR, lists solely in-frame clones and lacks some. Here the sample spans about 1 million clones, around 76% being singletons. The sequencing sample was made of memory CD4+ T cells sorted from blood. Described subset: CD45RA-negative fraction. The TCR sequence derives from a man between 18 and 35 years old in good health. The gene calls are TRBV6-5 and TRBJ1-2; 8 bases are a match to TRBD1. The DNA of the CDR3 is TGTGCCAGCAGTCCTGGGACAGGAGAGTATGGCTACACCTTC. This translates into CASSPGTGEYGYTF.